The T cell receptor (beta chain) under discussion was sequenced for a study of human T cells and chemical hapten exposure. Study-level results: PT1 expanded TCR counts correlated positively with patch test score.

This clonotype was recorded many times. Its antigen is undetermined. The germline gives CDR1 SGHTA, CDR2 FQGNSA. This CDR3 is 14 amino acids long. The V gene end was trimmed by 3 bases and the J gene end by 5 bases; junction bases not matched to a gene: 3. One entry per CDR3 protein results from TCRdb running MiXCR on the RACE reads. Among about 98,000 distinct CDR3 sequences listed, 11% were seen once. Regarding time point: pre-sensitization, week 0. Treatment indicated: therapeutic diphenylcyclopropenone sensitization with weekly scalp DPC. Ahead of applying each patch test, blood was sampled. Sequenced here: whole blood, sampled in connection with sensitization to the hapten diphenylcyclopropenone (DPC). The chain couples TRBV7-2 to TRBJ1-4, with 7 bases that match TRBD1. The TCR originated in an older woman with alopecia areata. Some clones in this sample may be carry-over from other donors' samples. The CDR3 bases are TGTGCCAGCAGCTTCTCAGGGGGAAATGAAAAACTGTTTTTT. As protein: CASSFSGGNEKLFF.